Following are 9 T cell receptor beta chains from one sample sequenced in a study of OX40 agonist ivuxolimab in advanced cancers. Produced via immunoSEQ multiplex PCR; TCRdb's table is partial and in-frame only. The sample holds tens of thousands of clones, more than 80% seen once. The sequences come from CD4+ or CD8+ T cells sorted from blood, collected in a trial of the OX40 agonist ivuxolimab. Every receptor here comes from an adult with an advanced solid tumor such as melanoma, head and neck, liver or kidney cancer.

This chain joins TRBV10-3 and TRBJ2-7; TRBD1 agrees at 9 bases. This CDR3 is 17 amino acids long. CDR1 is ENHRY, CDR2 SYGVKD, per germline. The J segment lost 3 bases and the V segment lost 3 bases, leaving 12 bases of the junction unmatched. Here the CDR3 reads CAISDYTTNRGLYEQYF. The CDR3 DNA sequence: TGTGCCATCAGTGATTATACCACGAACAGGGGGCTCTACGAGCAGTACTTC.

The gene calls are TRBV7-9 and TRBJ2-1, with 9 bases fitting TRBD2. Germline V gene sequence: CDR1 SEHNR, CDR2 FQNEAQ (reference sequence). V was pared by 5 bases and J by 4 bases, with 9 bases of the junction left unmatched. The CDR3 runs to 16 residues. The CDR3 protein is CASSATGTSRYNEQFF. CDR3 nucleotides: TGTGCCAGCAGCGCAACCGGGACTAGCAGATACAATGAGCAGTTCTTC. Using reference TRBV7-9 and TRBJ2-1 for the parts outside the CDR3, the full variable domain is DTGVSQNPRHKITKRGQNVTFRCDPISEHNRLYWYRQTLGQGPEFLTYFQNEAQLEKSRLLSDRFSAERPKGSFSTLEIQRTEQGDSAMYLCASSATGTSRYNEQFFGPGTRLTVL.

The V gene is TRBV6-5, the J gene TRBJ2-1; D is perhaps TRBD2 (6 bases). V was shortened by 8 bases and J by 12 bases, with 14 bases between the two germline ends. CDR1 is MNHEY, CDR2 SVGAGI, per germline. The CDR3 loop spans 11 amino acids. CDR3 protein: CASSEGLAQFF. CDR3 coding DNA: TGTGCCAGCTCGGAGGGCCTTGCGCAGTTCTTC.

The chain combines TRBV9 with TRBJ2-5; 7 nucleotides match TRBD2. With V trimmed by 7 bases and J by 0 bases, 9 bases remained unmatched. This CDR3 has 15 amino acids. Germline assignment: CDR1 SGDLS and CDR2 YYNGEE. CDR3 in amino acids: CASADGGGHQETQYF. Written as DNA, the CDR3 is TGTGCCAGCGCTGATGGCGGGGGACACCAAGAGACCCAGTACTTC.

V gene TRBV7-9 combines with J gene TRBJ2-1; 8 bases line up with TRBD2. Germline lookup yields CDR1 SEHNR and CDR2 FQNEAQ (reference sequence). The CDR3 extends over 13 amino acids. The trim removed 4 bases at V and 9 bases at J, leaving 5 bases unmatched. This chain's CDR3 is CASSSRLATEQFF. Here the CDR3 DNA reads TGTGCCAGCAGCTCTAGACTAGCGACTGAGCAGTTCTTC.

This chain connects TRBV5-1 to TRBJ2-2, with D possibly matching TRBD2 (5 bases). Between the trimmed V and J ends, which lost 5 bases and 3 bases, there was a span of 14 bases. This CDR3 contains 15 residues. The germline V gene encodes CDR1 SGHRS and CDR2 YFSETQ. The CDR3 bases are TGCGCCAGCAGAGAGGTAGCTAGCTACACCGGGGAGCTGTTTTTT. Protein: CASREVASYTGELFF.

This rearrangement joins TRBV7-6 to TRBJ2-1; TRBD1 is a possible D gene (6 bases). The V gene's germline CDR1 is SGHVS and CDR2 FNYEAQ. V lost 3 bases and J 0 bases, leaving 12 bases between the germline ends. CDR3 length: 16 amino acids. CDR3 loop: CASSFSRTASYNEQFF. DNA for the CDR3: TGTGCCAGCAGCTTCAGCCGGACAGCCTCCTACAATGAGCAGTTCTTC.

In regard to this clone: The sample contains more than one DNA sequence encoding this CDR3. The V gene is TRBV28, the J gene TRBJ1-5; D is ambiguous. Trimming pared 2 bases from V and 6 bases from J, leaving 2 bases between. The germline V gene encodes CDR1 MDHEN and CDR2 SYDVKM. The CDR3 spans 11 residues. CDR3 sequence (DNA): TGTGCCAGCAGTTTAGGTCAGCCCCAGCATTTT. It is translated as CASSLGQPQHF.

The chain combines TRBV7-2 with TRBJ1-2; a possible D gene is TRBD1 (5 bases). V was cut by 2 bases and J by 6 bases, with 13 bases left in between. Germline V gene data show CDR1 as SGHTA and CDR2 as FQGNSA. This CDR3 is built from 14 residues. CDR3 in amino acids: CASSLYQGVDGYTF. As DNA, the CDR3 is TGTGCCAGCAGCTTATATCAGGGAGTAGATGGCTACACCTTC.